The present T cell receptor (beta chain) was sequenced within a study of STAT3 mutations in large granular lymphocyte leukemia. This clone was observed a few times. Its antigen remains unidentified. Profiled with immunoSEQ multiplex PCR; TCRdb holds only in-frame clones, not every one. The sample records about 3,800 clones, 30% to 40% being singletons. Findings and caveats of the study: Every T-cell large granular lymphocyte leukemia patient had at least one immunodominant TCR beta clonotype.

Germline V gene sequence: CDR1 MNHNY, CDR2 SVGAGI (reference sequence). Trimming left V 7 bases short and J 3 bases short, with 15 bases between. There are 14 residues in the CDR3. Sequences were obtained from peripheral blood mononuclear cells. J is TRBJ1-1 and V is TRBV6-6; TRBD1 might be the D (5 bases). The TCR sequence derives from a man aged 55-75 years with T-cell large granular lymphocyte leukemia. Some clones in this sample may be carry-over from other donors' samples. The CDR3 DNA follows: TGTGCCAGCAATGACAGCCCAGGATACACTGAAGCTTTCTTT. It yields the protein CASNDSPGYTEAFF.